This TCR beta chain was documented in a study of T cells after yellow fever vaccination. General study results and limits: The study found a weaker secondary response that peaked faster, day 5 versus 15. Most clones from primary vaccination were detected again post-booster (about 95% CD4, about 88% CD8).

One entry per CDR3 protein results from TCRdb running MiXCR on the 5' RACE reads. The sample shows about 260,000 distinct CDR3 sequences, roughly 13% of them seen only once. V was shortened by 4 bases and J by 10 bases, with 15 bases between the two germline ends. The CDR3 sequence is 13 residues long. Looked up from germline, CDR1 is WSHSY and CDR2 is SAAADI. In the case of this clonotype: Its antigen is as yet unknown.

The receptor was derived from a young man who received the YFV17D yellow fever vaccine. The chain combines TRBV10-2 with TRBJ2-3; tentative D call: TRBD2 (6 bases). The input for sequencing was CD4+ T cells sorted from PBMCs, taken 45 days after the yellow fever booster vaccination. This CDR3 reads CASSATRPGAQYF. CDR3 nucleotide sequence: TGCGCCAGCAGTGCTACCCGGCCGGGGGCGCAGTATTTT.